This T cell receptor beta chain was obtained from a study of blood T cell repertoires in COVID-19. Measured with immunoSEQ multiplex PCR; TCRdb has only the in-frame clones, and not every one. The sample has approximately 170,000 clones; approximately 88% are singletons. Participants reported their clinical history, and cohort assignment relied on those reports. Donors in Cohort 3 counted as recovered after two negative PCRs, clearance, or symptom resolution. This CDR3 is 14 amino acids long. V was clipped by 1 base and J by 8 bases; unmatched bases: 6. Germline loops: CDR1 LNHNV, CDR2 YYDKDF (reference sequence).

The specimen sequenced was PBMCs or T cells enriched from blood (not recorded which). The chain recombines TRBV15 with TRBJ1-2, with TRBD1 matching over 8 bases. This TCR was sampled from a woman aged 18-35 years who had recovered from COVID-19. The CDR3 coding sequence is TGTGCCACCAGCAGAGTCTTACAGGGGGTAGGCTACACCTTC. Protein sequence: CATSRVLQGVGYTF.